The 14 T cell receptor beta chains in this list originate from one sample, sequenced in a study of T-cell reconstitution after alpha-beta-depleted transplantation in children. The authors prepared the TCRbeta library with unique molecular identifiers. TCRdb recomputed calls from the PCR reads with MiXCR, one row per CDR3 protein. The sample carries 780,000 or so distinct CDR3 sequences, 15% to 20% recorded once. This specimen consisted of PBMCs, mostly from graft donor cells, obtained 360 days after TCRalphabeta/CD19-depleted stem cell transplant. The receptors come from a male patient younger than 18 who had a stem cell transplant for acute lymphoblastic leukemia, so the T cells may come from the graft donor.

This clonotype was found a few times. The chain links TRBV4-3 to TRBJ2-7; 14 bases agree with TRBD2. This CDR3 has 20 residues. V shed 2 bases and J 3 bases; nucleotides not matched to a gene: 15. The germline gives CDR1 LGHNA, CDR2 YSLEER. CDR3 nucleotide sequence: TGCGCCAGCAGCCAACCTCCGGGACTAGCGGGAGCCGCTACATTCTACGAGCAGTACTTC. It yields the protein CASSQPPGLAGAATFYEQYF.

This clonotype was counted a few times. The chain combines TRBV5-1 with TRBJ2-7; 13 bases line up with TRBD2. This CDR3 has 15 residues. V shed 2 bases and J 9 bases; nucleotides not matched to a gene: 8. The germline CDR1 and CDR2 sequences are SGHRS and YFSETQ. The CDR3 DNA sequence: TGCGCCAGCAGCTTCTCCGGGACTAGCGGGATCGCGCAGTACTTC. It codes for CASSFSGTSGIAQYF.

This clonotype has just a few counts. One end of the junction fails to match germline, which may point to a read error. The chain employs TRBV5-1 and TRBJ2-1; D not certain. Germline V lookup: CDR1 SGHRS, CDR2 YFSETQ. The length of the CDR3 is 16 residues. This chain's CDR3 is CASRLGYDSSYNEQFF. The CDR3 coding sequence is TGCGCCAGCAGGTTGGGTTACGATTCCTCCTACAATGAGCAGTTCTTC.

This chain links TRBV23-1 with TRBJ2-4, with a possible D match to TRBD1 (5 bases). TRBV23-1 is classed as an ORF, of uncertain function. V was clipped by 2 bases and J by 0 bases, with 14 bases between them. CDR3 size: 17 residues. The CDR3 region is CASSQTDRSKAKNIQYF. The CDR3 nucleotides read TGCGCCAGCAGTCAAACCGACAGAAGCAAAGCCAAAAACATTCAGTACTTC.

J is TRBJ2-7 and V is TRBV7-4; D assignment may be TRBD1 or TRBD2 (5 bases each). Germline CDR1 SGHVT, CDR2 SQSDAQ. The V and J ends lost 11 bases and 11 bases respectively, with 31 bases between them. This CDR3 is built from 15 residues. CDR3 DNA: TGTGCCCGACCTCGGGGCCAGCGGCAGGCGGCCGCGGAGTACTTC. Its translation is CARPRGQRQAAAEYF.

The V gene is TRBV5-1, the J gene TRBJ2-5, with 8 positions matching TRBD1. The CDR3 totals 13 residues. Germline values: CDR1 SGHRS, CDR2 YFSETQ. The J segment lost 2 bases and the V segment lost 7 bases, leaving 4 bases of the junction unmatched. The CDR3 sequence is CASQGARQETQYF. The CDR3 DNA sequence: TGCGCCAGCCAGGGGGCCCGACAAGAGACCCAGTACTTC.

The chain carries TRBV4-1 and TRBJ2-1; D tentatively reads TRBD1 or TRBD2 (5 bases each). The germline V gene has CDR1 MGHRA and CDR2 YSYEKL. V was clipped by 1 base and J by 2 bases, with 12 bases between them. This CDR3 region has 16 residues. The CDR3 reads CASSQVGVNTYNEQFF. The CDR3 DNA follows: TGCGCCAGCAGCCAAGTGGGGGTAAATACCTACAATGAGCAGTTCTTC.

V is TRBV15 and J is TRBJ2-1; TRBD2 might be the D (6 bases). The V and J ends lost 5 bases and 6 bases respectively, with 17 bases between them. CDR3 length: 15 amino acids. Germline loops: CDR1 LNHNV, CDR2 YYDKDF (reference sequence). Here the CDR3 DNA reads TGTGCCACCAGCGTCCCGGGACTTAAGTCCAATGAGCAGTTCTTC. It encodes CATSVPGLKSNEQFF.

The chain has TRBV5-1 and TRBJ2-1, with 10 bases identical to TRBD2. Germline V gene lookup returns CDR1 SGHRS and CDR2 YFSETQ. J lost 12 bases, V lost 4 bases, and 10 bases had no gene match. The CDR3 runs 14 residues. The CDR3 coding sequence is TGCGCCAGCAGCATTACCGGGACTAGCGTTGGGCAGTTCTTC. It encodes CASSITGTSVGQFF. Variable domain in full (rest from reference TRBV5-1 and TRBJ2-1): KAGVTQTPRYLIKTRGQQVTLSCSPISGHRSVSWYQQTPGQGLQFLFEYFSETQRNKGNFPGRFSGRQFSNSRSEMNVSTLELGDSALYLCASSITGTSVGQFFGPGTRLTVL.

This clonotype has just a few counts. V gene TRBV9 combines with J gene TRBJ2-7; a possible D gene is TRBD2 (6 bases). Looked up from germline, CDR1 is SGDLS and CDR2 is YYNGEE. This CDR3 comprises 16 residues. V dropped 1 base and J dropped 2 bases, with 16 bases sitting between them. In DNA, the CDR3 is TGTGCCAGCAGCGTAACTCGGGGGTTGGGACCCTACGAGCAGTACTTC. This sequence encodes CASSVTRGLGPYEQYF.

A remark on this clonotype: No conserved phenylalanine or tryptophan ends this CDR3, so it is likely a read error. The V call is TRBV29-1, the J call TRBJ2-7; 9 positions agree with TRBD1. Germline V gives CDR1 SQVTM, CDR2 ANQGSEA. This CDR3 is 14 amino acids long. The J segment lost 2 bases and the V segment lost 5 bases, leaving 7 bases of the junction unmatched. The CDR3 bases are TGCAGCGTTCGTCGCGGGACAGGGACCTACGAGCAGTACTCC. Amino acids: CSVRRGTGTYEQYS.

The chain uses TRBV29-1 and TRBJ2-5, with 7 positions matching TRBD1. CDR3 length equals 15 residues. From germline, CDR1 is SQVTM and CDR2 ANQGSEA. The V segment lost 3 bases and the J segment 2 bases; nucleotides outside the gene matches: 9. For the CDR3, the DNA is TGCAGCGTTGAGAATGGACAGGCCGTACAAGAGACCCAGTACTTC. Translated: CSVENGQAVQETQYF.

This clonotype was detected many times. This chain uses TRBV5-1 with TRBJ2-1; 13 bases line up with TRBD2. V shed 5 bases, J shed 12 bases, and the junction held 17 bases outside the gene matches. Germline lookup yields CDR1 SGHRS and CDR2 YFSETQ. This CDR3 has 17 residues. Written as DNA, the CDR3 is TGCGCCAGCAGGGGTGAGGGACTAGCGGGACAATTCGCGCGGCAGTTCTTC. Translating it yields CASRGEGLAGQFARQFF.

The chain carries TRBV11-1 and TRBJ2-1; 13 bases align to TRBD2. Trimming cost V 5 bases and J 8 bases; bases outside gene matches: 24. CDR1 SGHAT and CDR2 FQDESV come from the germline V gene (reference sequence). CDR3 length equals 21 residues. DNA for the CDR3: TGTGCCAGCAGCGCCACCCGCTCCGGGACTAGCGGGAACCCATCTTTGCATGAGCAGTTCTTC. Encoded protein: CASSATRSGTSGNPSLHEQFF.